This section outlines one T cell receptor beta chain sequence together with its context. Antigen unknown. These data originate in a study of a mutant IDH1 vaccine in newly diagnosed glioma. On the study more broadly: Treated patients showed a male proportion of approximately 62%, a female proportion of about 40%, and a mean age of 40.4 years. Standard pretreatment was either radiotherapy, temozolomide, or, for most, radiochemotherapy with temozolomide. General study results and limits: Evidence of vaccine-induced immune responses was documented in approximately 93% of patients.

The time point here: baseline, week 1 (first vaccination visit). Sample treatment: pre-vaccination baseline after standard-of-care therapy. Each astrocytoma in the donors was new, WHO grade 3 or 4, IDH1-mutant and ATRX-lost. CDR1 is LGHNA, CDR2 YNFKEQ, per germline. The CDR3 has 17 amino acids. V shed 0 bases and J 1 base; nucleotides not matched to a gene: 6. Using immunoSEQ multiplex PCR, the repertoire was profiled, and TCRdb retains in-frame clones only, with some absent. Found here are 55,000 to 70,000 clones, 79% of them singletons; the top ten hold roughly 8.2%. The clonotype comes from a man aged 50 or older with glioma. V gene TRBV4-2 combines with J gene TRBJ1-1; 9 nucleotides align to TRBD1. The sample consisted of PBMCs, taken from a glioma patient treated with radiotherapy, temozolomide or both. CDR3 amino acids: CASSQDQGDRANTEAFF. In DNA form, the CDR3 reads TGTGCCAGCAGCCAAGATCAAGGGGACAGGGCGAACACTGAAGCTTTCTTT.